Sequencing of this T cell receptor (beta chain) was carried out in a study of OX40 agonist ivuxolimab in advanced cancers. For the study at large: Treatment of patients was with ivuxolimab, an agonistic anti-OX40 (CD134) antibody. Three patients, one with hepatocellular carcinoma and two with cutaneous melanoma, achieved partial responses. Melanoma, hepatocellular carcinoma, head and neck or renal cell cancer occurred in dose-escalation patients.

Libraries were prepared by immunoSEQ multiplex PCR; TCRdb keeps only in-frame clonotypes and omits some of them. The table records roughly 40,000 clones, about 90% of them present only once. Sample: CD4+ or CD8+ T cells sorted from blood, taken in a trial of the OX40 agonist ivuxolimab. This TCR came from an adult with an advanced solid tumor such as melanoma, head and neck, liver or kidney cancer.

CDR3 in DNA: TGTGCCAGCAGTTACAGTTGGGCCGAGCAGTACTTC. It encodes CASSYSWAEQYF. V is TRBV6-5 and J is TRBJ2-7; D is undetermined. CDR3 length: 12 residues. CDR1 is MNHEY and CDR2 is SVGAGI in the germline V gene. Trimming left V 2 bases short and J 6 bases short, with 8 bases between.